Included here is one TCR beta chain sequence, with context. Its specificity is unknown. The assay was immunoSEQ multiplex PCR, and TCRdb's table has in-frame clones only and misses some. The sample carries around 94,000 clones, around nine tenths recorded once. This record belongs to a study of OX40 agonist ivuxolimab in advanced cancers. About the study: A diagnosis of hepatocellular carcinoma, melanoma, renal cell or head and neck cancer was present in dose-escalation patients. Prior anti-PD-1, anti-PD-L1 or anti-CTLA-4 therapy was allowed; around 40% had some.

Findings and caveats of the study: Among the lowest peripheral clonal expansion occurred in 0.1-3.0 mg/kg partial responders.

This receptor was obtained from an adult with an advanced solid tumor such as melanoma, head and neck, liver or kidney cancer. The sequences come from CD4+ or CD8+ T cells sorted from blood, collected in a trial of the OX40 agonist ivuxolimab.

DNA for the CDR3: TGTGCCAGCGGCGGGGGGCTTGGCACCGGGGAGCTGTTTTTT. Residues: CASGGGLGTGELFF. The gene calls are TRBV6-6 and TRBJ2-2, with 8 bases aligning to TRBD2. Unmatched junction bases numbered 6, after V lost 8 bases and J lost 4 bases. CDR3 length equals 14 residues. Germline CDR1 reads MNHNY; CDR2 reads SVGAGI (reference sequence).